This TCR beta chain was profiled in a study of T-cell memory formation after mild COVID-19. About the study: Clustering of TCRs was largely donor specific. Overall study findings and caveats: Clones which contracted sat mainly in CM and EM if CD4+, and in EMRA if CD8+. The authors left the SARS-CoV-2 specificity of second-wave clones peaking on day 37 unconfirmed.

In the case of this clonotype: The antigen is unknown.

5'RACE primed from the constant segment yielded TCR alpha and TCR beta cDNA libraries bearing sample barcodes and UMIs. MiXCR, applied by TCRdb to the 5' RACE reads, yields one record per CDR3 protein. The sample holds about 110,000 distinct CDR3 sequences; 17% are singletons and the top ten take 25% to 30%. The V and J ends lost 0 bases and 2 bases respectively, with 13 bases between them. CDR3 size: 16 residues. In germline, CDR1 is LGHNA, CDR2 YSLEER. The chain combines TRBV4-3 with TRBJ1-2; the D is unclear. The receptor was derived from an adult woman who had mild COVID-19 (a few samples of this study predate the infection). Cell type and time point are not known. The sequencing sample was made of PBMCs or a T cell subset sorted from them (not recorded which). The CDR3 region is CASSQDLGGRNYGYTF. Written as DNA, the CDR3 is TGCGCCAGCAGCCAAGATTTAGGTGGGAGGAACTATGGCTACACCTTC.